The following is a TCR beta chain sequence with its context. Antigen specificity is unknown. The sample comes from a study of cytomegalovirus exposure and HLA in healthy donors. Overall study findings and caveats: Many donors shared some public TCRs, even though most TCR sequences were rare. Association of 16,951 TCR beta sequences with HLA alleles was found at 0.05 false discovery rate in a later analysis. Some V segments, including TRBV6-2 and TRBV6-3, were excluded as indistinguishable. Highly shared sequence variants in one cluster were likely a sequencing artifact.

The CDR3 has 15 residues. Unmatched junction bases numbered 5, after V lost 0 bases and J lost 4 bases. CDR1 and CDR2 from the germline V gene are LNHNV and YYDKDF (reference sequence). The PCR ran on 60 Vbeta and 13 Jbeta primers. This table comes from immunoSEQ multiplex PCR, and its TCRdb copy is limited to in-frame clones, with some not included. The repertoire holds 58,000 or so clones, with roughly 80% as singletons. The chain uses TRBV15 and TRBJ1-2; TRBD1 aligns across 7 bases. The clonotype originates from a woman between 35 and 50 years old in good health and CMV-seropositive. What was sequenced was PBMCs. The CDR3 DNA follows: TGTGCCACCAGCAGAGATCAGACAGGGCCCTATGGCTACACCTTC. This translates into CATSRDQTGPYGYTF.